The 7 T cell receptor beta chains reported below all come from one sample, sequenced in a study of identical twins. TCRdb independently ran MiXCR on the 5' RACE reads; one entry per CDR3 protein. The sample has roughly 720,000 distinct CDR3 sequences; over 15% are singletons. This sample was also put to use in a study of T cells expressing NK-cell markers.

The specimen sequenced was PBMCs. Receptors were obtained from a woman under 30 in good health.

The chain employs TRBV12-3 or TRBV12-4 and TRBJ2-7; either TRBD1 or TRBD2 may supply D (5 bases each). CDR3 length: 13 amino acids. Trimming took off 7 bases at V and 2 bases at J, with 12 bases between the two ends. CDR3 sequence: CASTGTDTYEQYF. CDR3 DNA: TGTGCCAGCACCGGGACGGACACCTACGAGCAGTACTTC.

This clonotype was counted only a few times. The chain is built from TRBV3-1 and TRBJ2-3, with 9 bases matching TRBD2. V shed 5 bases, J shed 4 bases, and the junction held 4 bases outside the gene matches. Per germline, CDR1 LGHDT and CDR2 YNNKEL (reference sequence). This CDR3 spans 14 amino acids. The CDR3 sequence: CASSVAGVPDTQYF. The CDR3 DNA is TGTGCCAGCAGCGTAGCGGGGGTGCCAGATACGCAGTATTTT.

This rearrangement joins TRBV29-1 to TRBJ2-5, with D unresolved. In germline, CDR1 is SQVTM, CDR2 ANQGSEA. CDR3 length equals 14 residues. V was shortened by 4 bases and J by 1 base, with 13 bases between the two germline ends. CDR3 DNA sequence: TGCAGCGTTGTCGCCAGTCTCAGCCAAGAGACCCAGTACTTC. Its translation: CSVVASLSQETQYF.

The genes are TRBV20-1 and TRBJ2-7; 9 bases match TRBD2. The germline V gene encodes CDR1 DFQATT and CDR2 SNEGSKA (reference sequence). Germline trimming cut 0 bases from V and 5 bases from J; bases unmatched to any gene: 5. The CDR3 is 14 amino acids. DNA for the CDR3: TGCAGTGCTAGAGATCTTAGCGGGAGTCACGAGCAGTACTTC. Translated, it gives CSARDLSGSHEQYF.

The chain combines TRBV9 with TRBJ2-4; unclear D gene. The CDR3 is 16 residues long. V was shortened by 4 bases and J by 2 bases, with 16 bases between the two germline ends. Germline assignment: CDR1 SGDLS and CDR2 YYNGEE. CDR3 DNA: TGTGCCAGCAGCTCAAGTCCGCAGTTTACCAAAAACATTCAGTACTTC. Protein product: CASSSSPQFTKNIQYF.

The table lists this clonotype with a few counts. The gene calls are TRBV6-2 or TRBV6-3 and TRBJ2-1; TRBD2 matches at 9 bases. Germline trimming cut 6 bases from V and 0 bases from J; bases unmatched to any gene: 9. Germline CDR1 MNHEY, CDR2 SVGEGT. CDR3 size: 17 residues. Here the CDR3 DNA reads TGTGCCAGCAGATCCATCGATAGCGGGGGCTCCTACAATGAGCAGTTCTTC. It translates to CASRSIDSGGSYNEQFF.

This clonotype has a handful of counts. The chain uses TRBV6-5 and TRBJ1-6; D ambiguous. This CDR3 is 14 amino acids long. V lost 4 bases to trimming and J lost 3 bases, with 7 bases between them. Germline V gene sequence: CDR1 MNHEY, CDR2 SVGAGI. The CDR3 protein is CASSFQVYNSPLHF. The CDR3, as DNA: TGTGCCAGCAGTTTCCAGGTCTATAATTCACCCCTCCACTTT.